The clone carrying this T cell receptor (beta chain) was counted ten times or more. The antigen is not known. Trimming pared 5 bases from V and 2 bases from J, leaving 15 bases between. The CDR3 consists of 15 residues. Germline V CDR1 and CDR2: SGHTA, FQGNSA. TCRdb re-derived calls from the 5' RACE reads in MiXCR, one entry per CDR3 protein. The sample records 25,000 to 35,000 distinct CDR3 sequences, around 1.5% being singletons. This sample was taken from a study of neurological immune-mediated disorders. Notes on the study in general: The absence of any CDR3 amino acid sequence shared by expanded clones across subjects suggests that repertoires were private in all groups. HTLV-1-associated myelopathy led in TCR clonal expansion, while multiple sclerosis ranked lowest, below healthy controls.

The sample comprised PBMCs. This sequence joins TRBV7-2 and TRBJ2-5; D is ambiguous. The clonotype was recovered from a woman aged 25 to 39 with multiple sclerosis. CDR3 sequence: CASSPSSRWQETQYF. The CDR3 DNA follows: TGTGCCAGCAGCCCCAGTTCTAGATGGCAAGAGACCCAGTACTTC.